This T cell receptor (beta chain) was identified in a study of post-analysis software for immune sequencing data (dated by TCRdb to between 2015 and 2017). With regard to the full study: Recorded disease courses included relapsing-remitting, secondary progressive and progressive-relapsing multiple sclerosis, with some patients lacking subtype annotation. The patient repertoires were set against approximately 10 previously published healthy control repertoires from donors whose ages ranged from 6 to 25 years. A subset of samples was prepared in parallel using single-end sample barcoding, then pooled and co-amplified after Illumina adapter ligation.

Results and caveats for the whole study, not just this receptor: The control group was slightly older than the multiple sclerosis patient group. Compared with controls, multiple sclerosis patients had significantly lower normalized Chao1 diversity, a finding suggesting substantial peripheral T-cell clonal expansion. Patients showed significantly higher frequencies than controls for several TRBV segments, among them TRBV5-6, TRBV5-1 and TRBV20-1. Direct clustering with F measure revealed strong co-clustering of samples prepared in the same batch, which led to a batch-effect correction.

The library was generated by PCR. These reads were obtained on an Illumina HiSeq 2500. To reduce PCR and sequencing biases, unique molecular identifiers were built into the TCR beta cDNA libraries. Some 500,000 cDNA molecules were obtained per 1 to 10 million input T cells, so each molecule approximated one T cell. The patient libraries were prepared and sequenced using the same protocol as the earlier healthy control dataset. Within a given batch, samples were prepared together, multiplexed and sequenced on the same HiSeq lane. The original pipeline was this. Raw barcoded reads were processed with MIGEC, and single-read molecular identifier groups were discarded before consensus assembly and CDR3 extraction. VDJtools was used for post-analysis of the clonotype tables, and diversity was normalized by down-sampling every dataset to the size of the smallest sample. In repertoire overlap clustering, CDR3 amino acid sequences, but not nucleotide sequences, were matched to correct batch-related cross-sample contamination. TCRdb handled the public reads itself, with Q25 trimming in fastp and clone calling in MiXCR, and kept productive beta chains. Each CDR3 protein appears once, grouped with its most common genes and DNA. The V and J calls here are based on TCRdb, not the publication. The sample table lists 450,000 or so distinct CDR3 sequences, 45% of them with a count of one. 12% of the sample is held by the ten biggest clonotypes.

The sample holds a few counts of this clonotype. The specificity of this receptor is unknown. The input lacks base qualities; no much larger clone sits a single base away. To demonstrate the VDJtools post-analysis software, TCR beta repertoires were profiled from the peripheral blood of about 13 young patients with multiple sclerosis. The patients with multiple sclerosis were children and adolescents between roughly 6 and 17 years of age. Clipping removes 6 bases from V and 3 bases from J, with 8 as the unmatched junction base count. The CDR3 measures 14 amino acids from cysteine to phenylalanine. The CDR3 DNA has 42 bases and is translated from base 1. CDR1 and CDR2, looked up from the germline V gene, are MDHEN and SYDVKM.

The TCR comes from a girl under 18 with multiple sclerosis. Sequencing was done on a sample of blood. The rearranged chain carries TRBV28 and TRBJ2-7, and TRBD1 matches 7 of the central bases. The sequenced DNA is TGTGCCAGCAGACAACCGGGACAGTTCTACGAGCAGTACTTC. Translation gives CASRQPGQFYEQYF. This CDR3, with the reference TRBV28 and TRBJ2-7 proteins standing in past its ends, gives the full variable domain DVKVTQSSRYLVKRTGEKVFLECVQDMDHENMFWYRQDPGLGLRLIYFSYDVKMKEKGDIPEGYSVSREKKERFSLILESASTNQTSMYLCASRQPGQFYEQYFGPGTRLTVT.